This TCR beta chain was identified during a study of OX40 agonist ivuxolimab in advanced cancers. Study conclusions and caveats: Both blood CD4+ and CD8+ T cells showed clonal growth by week 6 at 0.1 to 3.0 mg/kg.

This clone was detected only once. No antigen is known for it. A history of autoimmune disease or systemic immunosuppression excluded patients. Trimming removed 2 bases from V and 11 bases from J; junction bases left unmatched: 8. Looked up from germline, CDR1 is MNHNS and CDR2 is SASEGT. CDR3 length: 14 amino acids. Libraries were prepared by immunoSEQ multiplex PCR; TCRdb keeps only in-frame clonotypes and omits some of them. The sample holds roughly 89,000 clones; around 90% are singletons and the top ten take approximately 0.3%. The sequence derives from an adult with an advanced solid tumor such as melanoma, head and neck, liver or kidney cancer. V usage is TRBV6-1 and J usage is TRBJ1-4; 7 nucleotides match TRBD1. Sequences were derived from CD4+ or CD8+ T cells sorted from blood, sampled in a trial of the OX40 agonist ivuxolimab. CDR3 sequence reads: CASSELGPRGKLFF. CDR3 nucleotide sequence: TGTGCCAGCAGTGAACTGGGGCCCAGGGGGAAACTGTTTTTT.